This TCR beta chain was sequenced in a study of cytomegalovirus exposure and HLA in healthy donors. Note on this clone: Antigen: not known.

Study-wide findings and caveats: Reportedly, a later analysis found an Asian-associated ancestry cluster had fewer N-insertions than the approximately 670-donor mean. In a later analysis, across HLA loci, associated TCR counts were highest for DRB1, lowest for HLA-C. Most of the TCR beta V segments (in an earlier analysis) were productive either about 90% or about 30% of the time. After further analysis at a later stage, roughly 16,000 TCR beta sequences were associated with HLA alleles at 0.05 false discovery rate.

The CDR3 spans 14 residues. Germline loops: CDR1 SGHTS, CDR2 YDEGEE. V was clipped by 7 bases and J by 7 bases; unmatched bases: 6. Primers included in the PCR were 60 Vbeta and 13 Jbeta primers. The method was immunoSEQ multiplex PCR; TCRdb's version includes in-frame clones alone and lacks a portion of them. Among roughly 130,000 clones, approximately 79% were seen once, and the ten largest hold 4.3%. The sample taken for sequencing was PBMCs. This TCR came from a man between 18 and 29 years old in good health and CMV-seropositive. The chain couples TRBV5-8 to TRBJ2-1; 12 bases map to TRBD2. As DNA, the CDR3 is TGTGCCAGCGCCCTAGCGGGGGGGTCTAATGAGCAGTTCTTC. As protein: CASALAGGSNEQFF.